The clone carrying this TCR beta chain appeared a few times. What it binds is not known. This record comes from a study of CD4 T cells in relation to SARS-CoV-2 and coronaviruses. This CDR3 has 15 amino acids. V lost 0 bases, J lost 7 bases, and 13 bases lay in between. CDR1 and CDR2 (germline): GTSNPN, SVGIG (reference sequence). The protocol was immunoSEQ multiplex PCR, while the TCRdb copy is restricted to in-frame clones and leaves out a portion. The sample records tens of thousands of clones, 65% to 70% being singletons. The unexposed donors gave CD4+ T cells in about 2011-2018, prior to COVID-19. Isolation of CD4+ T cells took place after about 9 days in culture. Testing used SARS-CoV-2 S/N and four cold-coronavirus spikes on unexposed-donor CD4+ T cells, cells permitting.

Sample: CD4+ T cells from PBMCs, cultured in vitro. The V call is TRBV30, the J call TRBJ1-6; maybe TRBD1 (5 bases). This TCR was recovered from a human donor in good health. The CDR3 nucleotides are TGTGCCTGGAGTGTTTGGGGACGCGGGAATTCACCCCTCCACTTT. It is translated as CAWSVWGRGNSPLHF.